There are a few counts of the clone carrying this TCR beta chain. The antigen is unknown. This entry comes from a study of response to subunit inactivated influenza vaccine. Whole-study findings and limits: Authors proposed each seasonal influenza vaccination draws in few new T cells.

TCRdb ran MiXCR on the RT-PCR reads and lists one entry per CDR3 protein. The sample lists 650,000 or so distinct CDR3 sequences, around 13% occurring once. J gave up 0 bases and V 2 bases, and 2 bases lay outside the gene matches. From germline, CDR1 is MNHEY and CDR2 SVGEGT. The CDR3 spans 16 residues. The sequencing here drew on PBMCs from blood, taken 14 to 15 days before vaccination. The clonotype originates from a man aged 45 to 65 who received an inactivated influenza vaccine. This chain connects TRBV6-2 or TRBV6-3 to TRBJ2-1; TRBD2 matches 9 bases. The CDR3 nucleotides are TGTGCCAGCAGTTACCTTAGCGGGAGCTCCTACAATGAGCAGTTCTTC. Its protein product is CASSYLSGSSYNEQFF.